This TCR beta chain originates from a study of resident and recirculating memory T cells in vitiligo. Study-wide results and limits: Clonality differed among vitiligo lesions, with no unique dominant clone.

Produced via immunoSEQ multiplex PCR; TCRdb's table is partial and in-frame only. The sample has 40,000 to 50,000 clones; about nine tenths are singletons. The CDR3 is 14 amino acids. V was pared by 6 bases and J by 6 bases, with 8 bases of the junction left unmatched. Per germline, CDR1 LNHDA and CDR2 SQIVND (reference sequence). A remark on this clone: Its antigen is undetermined.

Anyone treated within the previous three months was excluded. The specimen sequenced was blood. The rearrangement joins TRBV19 to TRBJ1-2; 9 bases line up with TRBD1. The receptor was isolated from a male donor with vitiligo. The CDR3 loop reads CASRKWDREDGYTF. The CDR3 DNA sequence: TGTGCCAGTAGGAAGTGGGACAGGGAAGATGGCTACACCTTC.